Listed below are T cell receptor beta chains from one sample, sequenced in a study of blood T cell repertoires in COVID-19. Some clones are missing from TCRdb's copy, which holds only in-frame ones; the method was immunoSEQ multiplex PCR. The sample lists 63,000 or so clones, about 81% occurring once. The sample taken for sequencing was peripheral blood. The receptor set was obtained from a human donor in a cohort sampled during active COVID-19. Each CDR3 is given with its conserved first and last residue. D genes are given only for firm matches. Only part of the rows carry a size: once, few, many, or a class if the clone is expanded.

D: TRBD2
J: TRBJ2-7
V: TRBV9
size: .
CDR3: CASSVAQLAGYEQYF
DNA: TGTGCCAGCAGCGTAGCTCAACTAGCGGGCTACGAGCAGTACTTC

D: .
J: TRBJ1-3
V: TRBV25-1
size: .
CDR3: CASSDGGGNTIYF
DNA: TGTGCCAGCAGTGACGGAGGTGGAAACACCATATATTTT

D: .
J: TRBJ2-1
V: TRBV29-1
size: .
CDR3: CSVHSSYNEQFF
DNA: TGCAGCGTTCATAGCTCCTACAATGAGCAGTTCTTC

D: .
J: TRBJ2-7
V: TRBV7-8
size: .
CDR3: CASSLTGRTYEQYF
DNA: TGTGCCAGCAGCTTAACCGGGAGAACGTACGAGCAGTACTTC

D: TRBD2
J: TRBJ2-7
V: TRBV27
size: .
CDR3: CASSTTSGSITYEQYF
DNA: TGTGCCAGCTCGACGACTAGCGGGAGTATCACCTACGAGCAGTACTTC

D: .
J: TRBJ2-7
V: TRBV4-3
size: .
CDR3: CASSQVLSQTTHEQYF
DNA: TGCGCCAGCAGCCAGGTTCTTAGCCAGACCACACACGAGCAGTACTTC

D: TRBD1
J: TRBJ1-2
V: TRBV28
size: .
CDR3: CASSPTRTGRYYGYTF
DNA: TGTGCCAGCAGTCCTACTCGGACAGGGAGGTACTATGGCTACACCTTC

D: .
J: TRBJ2-7
V: TRBV7-2
size: .
CDR3: CASSSNYEQYF
DNA: TGTGCCAGCAGCTCTAACTACGAGCAGTACTTC

D: .
J: TRBJ2-7
V: TRBV27
size: many
CDR3: CASRADSYEQYF
DNA: TGTGCCAGCAGGGCGGACTCCTACGAGCAGTACTTC

D: TRBD2
J: TRBJ2-7
V: TRBV7-2
size: .
CDR3: CASSLPAGGRPEQYF
DNA: TGTGCCAGCAGCTTACCTGCGGGGGGACGACCGGAGCAGTACTTC

D: TRBD1
J: TRBJ1-3
V: TRBV9
size: .
CDR3: CASSVAGTGKDTIYF
DNA: TGTGCCAGCAGCGTAGCGGGGACAGGGAAGGACACCATATATTTT

D: .
J: TRBJ2-7
V: TRBV19
size: .
CDR3: CASKIDGSGLYEQYF
DNA: TGTGCCAGTAAAATCGACGGGAGTGGGCTCTACGAGCAGTACTTC

D: .
J: TRBJ1-1
V: TRBV5-1
size: .
CDR3: CASSPIPGLQRGEAFF
DNA: TGCGCCAGCAGCCCCATCCCGGGCCTCCAGAGGGGGGAAGCTTTCTTT

D: TRBD2
J: TRBJ2-1
V: TRBV27
size: .
CDR3: CASRPGLAGEQEFF
DNA: TGTGCCAGCAGGCCGGGACTAGCGGGAGAACAGGAGTTCTTC

D: .
J: TRBJ2-7
V: TRBV27
size: .
CDR3: CASSEGLEQYF
DNA: TGTGCCAGCAGCGAGGGACTCGAGCAGTACTTC

D: .
J: TRBJ2-7
V: TRBV19
size: .
CDR3: CASSIADGSYEQYF
DNA: TGTGCCAGTAGTATTGCGGATGGCTCCTACGAGCAGTACTTC

D: TRBD2
J: TRBJ2-1
V: TRBV15
size: once
CDR3: CAISSGMVGNEQFF
DNA: TGTGCCATCAGTAGCGGGATGGTTGGCAATGAGCAGTTCTTC

D: .
J: TRBJ1-3
V: TRBV28
size: .
CDR3: CASSPGLFGNTIYF
DNA: TGTGCCAGCAGCCCCGGTTTGTTCGGAAACACCATATATTTT

D: .
J: TRBJ2-2
V: TRBV19
size: .
CDR3: CASTLIRLTGLNTGELFF
DNA: TGTGCCAGCACGCTTATTCGGCTAACAGGCCTGAACACCGGGGAGCTGTTTTTT

D: TRBD1
J: TRBJ2-6
V: TRBV5-6
size: .
CDR3: CASSLEGTGLGANVLTF
DNA: TGTGCCAGCAGCTTGGAAGGGACAGGGCTTGGGGCCAACGTCCTGACTTTC

D: TRBD2
J: TRBJ2-5
V: TRBV4-2
size: .
CDR3: CASSQGASGSGQETQYF
DNA: TGTGCCAGCAGCCAAGGAGCTAGCGGCTCTGGGCAAGAGACCCAGTACTTC

D: .
J: TRBJ2-3
V: TRBV6-5
size: .
CDR3: CASSTQGRGTDTQYF
DNA: TGTGCCAGCAGTACACAGGGTAGGGGCACAGATACGCAGTATTTT